The clone carrying this T cell receptor beta chain was recorded many times. V dropped 4 bases and J dropped 6 bases, with 20 bases sitting between them. This CDR3 region has 16 residues. The germline CDR1 and CDR2 sequences are SGHNT and YYREEE (reference sequence). The record originates from a study of T cell repertoires in cytomegalovirus infection. Study background: Public TCR beta signatures were indicative of both CMV infection and a matching HLA type.

TCRdb itself ran the reads through MiXCR, one entry per CDR3 protein. This table has roughly 280,000 distinct CDR3 sequences, roughly an eighth appearing once. This rearrangement joins TRBV5-4 to TRBJ2-4, with D perhaps TRBD1 (6 bases). The sequence derives from a human donor in good health (CMV status not recorded). Some clones in this sample may be carry-over from other donors' samples. The sequenced sample was PBMCs. The CDR3 DNA follows: TGTGCCAGCAGCCGAACAGGGCTTGTTAATGGAAACATTCAGTACTTC. It yields the protein CASSRTGLVNGNIQYF.